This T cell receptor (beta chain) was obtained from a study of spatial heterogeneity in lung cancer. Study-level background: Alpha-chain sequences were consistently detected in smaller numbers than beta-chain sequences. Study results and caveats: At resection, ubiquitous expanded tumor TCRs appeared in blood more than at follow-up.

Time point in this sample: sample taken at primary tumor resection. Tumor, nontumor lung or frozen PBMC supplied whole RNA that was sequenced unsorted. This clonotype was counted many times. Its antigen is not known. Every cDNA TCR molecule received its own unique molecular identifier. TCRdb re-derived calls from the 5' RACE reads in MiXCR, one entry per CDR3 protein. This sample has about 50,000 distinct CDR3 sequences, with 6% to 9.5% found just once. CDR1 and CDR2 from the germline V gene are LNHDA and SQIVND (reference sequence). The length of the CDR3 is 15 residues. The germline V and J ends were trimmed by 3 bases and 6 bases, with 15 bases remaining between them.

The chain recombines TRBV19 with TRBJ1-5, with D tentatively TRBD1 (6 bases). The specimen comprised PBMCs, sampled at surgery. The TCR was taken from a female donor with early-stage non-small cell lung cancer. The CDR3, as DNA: TGTGCCAGTAGTATGCGGGGGCCCCGGGGTCAGCCCCAGCATTTT. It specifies CASSMRGPRGQPQHF.